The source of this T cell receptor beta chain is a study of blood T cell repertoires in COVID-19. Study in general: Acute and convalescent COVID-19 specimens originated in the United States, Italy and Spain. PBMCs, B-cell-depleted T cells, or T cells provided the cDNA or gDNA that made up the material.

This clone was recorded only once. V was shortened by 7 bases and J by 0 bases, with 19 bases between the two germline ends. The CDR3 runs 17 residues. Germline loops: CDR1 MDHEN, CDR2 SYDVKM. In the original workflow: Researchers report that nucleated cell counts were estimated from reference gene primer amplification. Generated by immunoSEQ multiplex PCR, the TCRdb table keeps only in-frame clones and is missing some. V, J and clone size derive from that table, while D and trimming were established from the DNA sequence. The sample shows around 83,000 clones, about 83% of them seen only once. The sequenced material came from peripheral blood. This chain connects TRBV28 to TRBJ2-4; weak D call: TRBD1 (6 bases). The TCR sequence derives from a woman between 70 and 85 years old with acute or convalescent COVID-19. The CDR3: CASIGGGPAVAKNIQYF. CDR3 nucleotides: TGTGCCAGCATTGGGGGCGGTCCAGCCGTAGCCAAAAACATTCAGTACTTC.